Each of the 19 T cell receptor beta chains below was sequenced from the same sample in a study of T-cell reconstitution after alpha-beta-depleted transplantation in children. For TCRbeta, the library was prepared with unique molecular identifiers. One entry per CDR3 protein, called by TCRdb with MiXCR from the PCR reads. The repertoire holds about 350,000 distinct CDR3 sequences, with 13% as singletons. The material was PBMCs, obtained from the stem cell graft. The receptors originated from a human donor who donated a stem cell graft to a child with Fanconi anemia.

The V call is TRBV5-1, the J call TRBJ2-6, with TRBD2 matching 8 bases. The trim removed 2 bases at V and 0 bases at J, leaving 10 bases unmatched. The CDR3 loop spans 19 amino acids. The germline V gene encodes CDR1 SGHRS and CDR2 YFSETQ. The CDR3 spells CASSLTPAGGSSGANVLTF. CDR3 DNA sequence: TGCGCCAGCAGCTTAACCCCGGCGGGGGGCAGCTCTGGGGCCAACGTCCTGACTTTC.

This clonotype was observed at least ten times. J is TRBJ1-2 and V is TRBV4-2; D possibly corresponds to TRBD1 (6 bases). Per the germline V gene, CDR1 is LGHNA and CDR2 is YNFKEQ. This CDR3 is built from 14 residues. The V gene lost 4 bases and the J gene lost 0 bases, with 9 bases spanning the gap. The CDR3 DNA follows: TGTGCCAGCAGCCTGGGGGACACTAACTATGGCTACACCTTC. Translation: CASSLGDTNYGYTF.

This clonotype was detected many times. V usage is TRBV3-1 and J usage is TRBJ2-6; no definite D call. Deletions cut 7 bases from V and 0 bases from J, with 4 bases between. The CDR3 runs 13 residues. Germline loops: CDR1 LGHDT, CDR2 YNNKEL (reference sequence). CDR3 sequence reads: CASINSGANVLTF. CDR3 nucleotide sequence: TGTGCCAGCATCAACTCTGGGGCCAACGTCCTGACTTTC.

This chain connects TRBV29-1 to TRBJ1-2; a weak D match, TRBD1 (5 bases). The V gene's germline CDR1 is SQVTM and CDR2 ANQGSEA. Trimming took off 3 bases at V and 4 bases at J, with 9 bases between the two ends. The CDR3 contains 12 residues. CDR3 nucleotides: TGCAGCGTTGACTTAGGGACCTATGGCTACACCTTC. Protein: CSVDLGTYGYTF.

This clonotype occurred once. V and J are TRBV18 and TRBJ1-1; D is possibly TRBD1 (6 bases). The ends were cut back, 8 bases at V and 5 bases at J, with 15 bases in the middle. The germline V gene encodes CDR1 KGHSH and CDR2 LQKENI. The CDR3 covers 13 residues. The CDR3: CASTLAGETEAFF. The CDR3 coding sequence is TGTGCCAGCACCTTAGCAGGGGAAACTGAAGCTTTCTTT.

The J gene is TRBJ2-7, the V gene TRBV5-5; TRBD1 agrees at 8 bases. This CDR3 comprises 14 residues. V dropped 3 bases and J dropped 4; count of bases not matched to a gene: 6. Germline CDR1 is SGHKS and CDR2 is YYEKEE (reference sequence). The CDR3 sequence: CASSYRQGNYEQYF. Written as DNA, the CDR3 is TGTGCCAGCAGCTACCGACAGGGGAATTACGAGCAGTACTTC.

The chain has TRBV7-2 and TRBJ1-2, with D possibly matching TRBD1 (5 bases). V was trimmed by 5 bases and J by 2 bases, leaving 15 bases between them. CDR1 and CDR2 (germline): SGHTA, FQGNSA. This CDR3 comprises 15 residues. The CDR3 region is CASSARQTLNYGYTF. The CDR3, as DNA: TGTGCCAGCAGCGCAAGACAGACCTTAAACTATGGCTACACCTTC.

The sample holds a few counts of this clonotype. V is TRBV5-6 and J is TRBJ2-7; D ambiguous. Germline V lookup: CDR1 SGHDT, CDR2 YYEEEE. V was trimmed by 0 bases and J by 3 bases, leaving 7 bases between them. CDR3 length equals 13 residues. The DNA of the CDR3 is TGTGCCAGCAGCTTGGGGGAATTCTACGAGCAGTACGTC. This gives the protein CASSLGEFYEQYV.

The rearrangement uses TRBV5-1 and TRBJ1-5, with 9 bases that match TRBD1. The CDR3 extends over 15 amino acids. The V gene end was trimmed by 4 bases and the J gene end by 0 bases; junction bases not matched to a gene: 2. Germline-derived CDR1 and CDR2 are SGHRS and YFSETQ. The CDR3 region has the DNA TGCGCCAGCAGCCAGACAGGGGGTAGCAATCAGCCCCAGCATTTT. It yields the protein CASSQTGGSNQPQHF.

The chain uses TRBV6-1 and TRBJ1-4; possibly TRBD1 for D (5 bases). V lost 7 bases and J 0 bases, leaving 12 bases between the germline ends. Looked up from germline, CDR1 is MNHNS and CDR2 is SASEGT. This CDR3 contains 15 residues. DNA for the CDR3: TGTGCCAGCACAGGGAACAGTGCAACTAATGAAAAACTGTTTTTT. Translating it yields CASTGNSATNEKLFF.

This clonotype has more than one count but fewer than ten. This chain joins TRBV25-1 and TRBJ2-3; D is perhaps TRBD1 (5 bases). The V end lost 1 base, the J end lost 5 bases, and 13 bases lay between the germline ends. Germline V gives CDR1 MGHDK, CDR2 SYGVNS. The CDR3 is 15 amino acids. The DNA of the CDR3 is TGTGCCAGCAGTGAATGGGCAGGGAACGAAGATACGCAGTATTTT. Protein sequence: CASSEWAGNEDTQYF.

This clonotype was detected only a few times. The germline gene is not matched at one end of the junction; a read error may be the cause. This sequence joins TRBV20-1 and TRBJ2-5, with 7 bases fitting TRBD1. The CDR3 is 12 residues long. Germline CDR1 and CDR2: DFQATT and SNEGSKA (reference sequence). CDR3 DNA sequence: TGCAGTGCCGGGACAGCCGAAGAGGCCCAGTACTTC. Protein sequence: CSAGTAEEAQYF.

V is TRBV7-2 and J is TRBJ2-1; D remains unclear. The germline V gene encodes CDR1 SGHTA and CDR2 FQGNSA. CDR3 size: 12 residues. Between the trimmed V and J ends, which lost 1 base and 10 bases, there was a span of 8 bases. In DNA, the CDR3 is TGTGCCAGCAGCTTAGGAACAAGGGAGCAGTTCTTC. Its protein product is CASSLGTREQFF.

J is TRBJ1-4 and V is TRBV5-5; TRBD1 is a possible D gene (6 bases). V was shortened by 2 bases and J by 2 bases, with 10 bases between the two germline ends. Germline CDR1 SGHKS, CDR2 YYEKEE (reference sequence). This CDR3 comprises 15 residues. The CDR3: CASSFTGSTNEKLFF. The CDR3 DNA reads TGTGCCAGCAGCTTTACAGGGAGTACTAATGAAAAACTGTTTTTT.

The table lists this clonotype with a few counts. The gene calls are TRBV28 and TRBJ1-1; TRBD1 aligns across 7 bases. After removal of 1 base from V and 4 bases from J, the junction contained 3 bases not matched to a gene. From germline, CDR1 is MDHEN and CDR2 SYDVKM. This CDR3 spans 14 amino acids. CDR3 nucleotide sequence: TGTGCCAGCAGTTTATCAGGGGGGAGCACTGAAGCTTTCTTT. It codes for CASSLSGGSTEAFF.

The genes are TRBV29-1 and TRBJ1-2; 9 bases agree with TRBD1. Germline V CDR1 and CDR2: SQVTM, ANQGSEA. V shed 3 bases, J shed 14 bases, and the junction held 7 bases outside the gene matches. The CDR3 covers 11 residues. The chain's CDR3 is CSVDSGQGRTF. As DNA, the CDR3 is TGCAGCGTTGACTCGGGACAGGGTAGAACCTTC.

The chain recombines TRBV12-3 or TRBV12-4 with TRBJ2-5, with unresolved D. Deletions cut 3 bases from V and 3 bases from J, with 8 bases between. The CDR3 is 13 residues long. This CDR3 reads CASSLGIKETQYF. CDR3 nucleotides: TGTGCCAGCAGTTTGGGGATTAAAGAGACCCAGTACTTC.

CDR3 loop: CASSQGEGKNIQYF. CDR3 in DNA: TGCGCCAGCAGCCAAGGGGAAGGCAAAAACATTCAGTACTTC. This sequence joins TRBV4-1 and TRBJ2-4; D gene unclear. The V gene lost 1 base and the J gene lost 3 bases, with 7 bases spanning the gap. The CDR3 extends over 14 amino acids. Germline lookup yields CDR1 MGHRA and CDR2 YSYEKL.

This clonotype was recorded many times. This chain connects TRBV20-1 to TRBJ1-6; D call uncertain. The CDR3 runs to 14 residues. With 3 bases removed from V and 3 bases from J, the gap between germline ends came to 9 bases. CDR1 is DFQATT, CDR2 SNEGSKA, per germline (reference sequence). The CDR3 coding sequence is TGCAGTGCTAGCGGGCAGGTCTATAATTCACCCCTCCACTTT. Its protein product is CSASGQVYNSPLHF.